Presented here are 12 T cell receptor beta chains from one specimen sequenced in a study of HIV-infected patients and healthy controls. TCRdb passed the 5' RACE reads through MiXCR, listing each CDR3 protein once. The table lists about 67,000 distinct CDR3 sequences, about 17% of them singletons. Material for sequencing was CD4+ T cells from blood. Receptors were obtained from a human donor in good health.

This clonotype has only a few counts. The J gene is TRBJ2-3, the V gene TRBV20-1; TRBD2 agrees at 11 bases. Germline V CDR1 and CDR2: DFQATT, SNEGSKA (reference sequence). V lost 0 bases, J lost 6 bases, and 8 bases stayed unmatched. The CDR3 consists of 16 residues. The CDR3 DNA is TGCAGTGCTAGAGATCTTACTAGCGGGGGTGTGGATACGCAGTATTTT. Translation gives CSARDLTSGGVDTQYF.

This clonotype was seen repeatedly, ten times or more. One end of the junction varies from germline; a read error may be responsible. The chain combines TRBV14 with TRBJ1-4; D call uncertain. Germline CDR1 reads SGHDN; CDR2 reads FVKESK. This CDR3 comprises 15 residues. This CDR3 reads CASSQDGRTNEKLFF. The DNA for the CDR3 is TGTGCCAGCAGTCAAGACGGACGTACTAATGAAAAACTGTTTTTT. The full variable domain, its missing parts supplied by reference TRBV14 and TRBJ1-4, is EAGVTQFPSHSVIEKGQTVTLRCDPISGHDNLYWYRRVMGKEIKFLLHFVKESKQDESGMPNNRFLAERTGGTYSTLKVQPAELEDSGVYFCASSQDGRTNEKLFFGSGTQLSVL.

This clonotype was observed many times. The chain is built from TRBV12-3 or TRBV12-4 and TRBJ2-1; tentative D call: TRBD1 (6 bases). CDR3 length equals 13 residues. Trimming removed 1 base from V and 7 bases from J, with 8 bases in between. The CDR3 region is CASSLDRVNEQFF. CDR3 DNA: TGTGCCAGCAGTTTAGACAGGGTAAATGAGCAGTTCTTC.

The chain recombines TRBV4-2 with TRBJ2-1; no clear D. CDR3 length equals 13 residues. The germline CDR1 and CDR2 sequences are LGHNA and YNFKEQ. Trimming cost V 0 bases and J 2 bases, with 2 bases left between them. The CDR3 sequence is CASSQDTYNEQFF. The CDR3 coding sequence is TGTGCCAGCAGCCAAGACACCTACAATGAGCAGTTCTTC.

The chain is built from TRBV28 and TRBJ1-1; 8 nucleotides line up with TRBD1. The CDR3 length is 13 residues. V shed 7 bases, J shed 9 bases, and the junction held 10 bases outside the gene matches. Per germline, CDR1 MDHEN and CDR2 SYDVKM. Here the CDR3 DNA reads TGTGCCAGCACCCAGGACAGGGTACGTAAAGCTTTCTTT. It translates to CASTQDRVRKAFF.

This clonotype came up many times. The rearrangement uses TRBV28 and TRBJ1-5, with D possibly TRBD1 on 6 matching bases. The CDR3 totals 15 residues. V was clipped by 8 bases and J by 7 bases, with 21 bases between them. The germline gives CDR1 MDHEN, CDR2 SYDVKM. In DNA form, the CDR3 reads TGTGCCAGCCGCGGGGTGGGGGGCGCAGGACAGCCCCAGCATTTT. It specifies CASRGVGGAGQPQHF.

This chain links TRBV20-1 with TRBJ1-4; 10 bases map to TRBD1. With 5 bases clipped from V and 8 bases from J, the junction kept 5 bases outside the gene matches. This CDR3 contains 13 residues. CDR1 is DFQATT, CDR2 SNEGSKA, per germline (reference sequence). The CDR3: CSAPGTGEEKLFF. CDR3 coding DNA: TGCAGTGCTCCCGGGACAGGGGAAGAAAAACTGTTTTTT.

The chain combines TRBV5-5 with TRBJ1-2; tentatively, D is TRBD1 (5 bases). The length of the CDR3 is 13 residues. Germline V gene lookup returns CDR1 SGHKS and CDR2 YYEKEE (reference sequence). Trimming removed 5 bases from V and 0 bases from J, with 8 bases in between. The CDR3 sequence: CASRMTANYGYTF. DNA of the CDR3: TGTGCCAGCAGAATGACAGCTAACTATGGCTACACCTTC.

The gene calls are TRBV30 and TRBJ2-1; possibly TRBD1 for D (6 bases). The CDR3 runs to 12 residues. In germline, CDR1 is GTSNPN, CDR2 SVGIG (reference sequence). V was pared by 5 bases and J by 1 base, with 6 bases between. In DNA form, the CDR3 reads TGTGCCTGGCAGGGGTCCTACAATGAGCAGTTCTTC. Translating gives CAWQGSYNEQFF.

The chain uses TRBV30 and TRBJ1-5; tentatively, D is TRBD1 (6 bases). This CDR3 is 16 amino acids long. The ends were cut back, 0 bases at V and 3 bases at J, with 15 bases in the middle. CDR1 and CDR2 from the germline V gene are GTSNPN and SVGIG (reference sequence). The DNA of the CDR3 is TGTGCCTGGAGTGTTTACGGGACATCGGACAATCAGCCCCAGCATTTT. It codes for CAWSVYGTSDNQPQHF. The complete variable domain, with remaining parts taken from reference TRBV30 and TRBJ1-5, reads SQTIHQWPATLVQPVGSPLSLECTVEGTSNPNLYWYRQAAGRGLQLLFYSVGIGQISSEVPQNLSASRPQDRQFILSSKKLLLSDSGFYLCAWSVYGTSDNQPQHFGDGTRLSIL.

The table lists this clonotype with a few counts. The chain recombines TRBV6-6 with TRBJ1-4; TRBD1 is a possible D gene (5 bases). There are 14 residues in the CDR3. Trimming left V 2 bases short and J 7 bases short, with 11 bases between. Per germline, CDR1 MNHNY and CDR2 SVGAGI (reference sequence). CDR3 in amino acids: CASSYEGIGEKLFF. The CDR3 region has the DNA TGTGCCAGCAGTTACGAGGGGATCGGTGAAAAACTGTTTTTT.

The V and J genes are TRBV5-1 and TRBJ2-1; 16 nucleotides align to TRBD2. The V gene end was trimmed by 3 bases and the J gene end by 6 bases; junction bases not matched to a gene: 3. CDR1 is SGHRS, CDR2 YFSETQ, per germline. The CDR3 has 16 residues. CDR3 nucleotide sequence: TGCGCCAGCAGCTACGGGACTAGCGGGGGGGCCAATGAGCAGTTCTTC. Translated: CASSYGTSGGANEQFF.